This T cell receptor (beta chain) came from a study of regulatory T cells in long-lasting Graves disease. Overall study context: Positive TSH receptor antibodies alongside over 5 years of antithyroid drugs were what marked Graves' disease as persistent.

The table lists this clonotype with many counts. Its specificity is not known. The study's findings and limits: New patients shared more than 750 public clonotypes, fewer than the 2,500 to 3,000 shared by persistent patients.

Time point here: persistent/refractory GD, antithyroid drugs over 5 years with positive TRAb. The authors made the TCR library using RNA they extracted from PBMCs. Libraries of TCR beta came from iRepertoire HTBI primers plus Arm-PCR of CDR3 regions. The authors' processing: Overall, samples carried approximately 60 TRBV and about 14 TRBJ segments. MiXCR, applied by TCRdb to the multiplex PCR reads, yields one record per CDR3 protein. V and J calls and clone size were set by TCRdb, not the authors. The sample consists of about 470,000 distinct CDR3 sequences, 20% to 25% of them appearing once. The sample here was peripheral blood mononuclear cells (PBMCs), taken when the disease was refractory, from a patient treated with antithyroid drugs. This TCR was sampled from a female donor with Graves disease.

The CDR3 reads CASSSQDRDQPQHF. For the CDR3, the DNA is TGTGCCAGCAGTTCCCAAGATCGCGATCAGCCCCAGCATTTT. The chain uses TRBV12-3 or TRBV12-4 and TRBJ1-5; no definite D call. CDR3 length: 14 amino acids. Trimming took 4 bases from V and 5 from J, leaving 12 bases between them.